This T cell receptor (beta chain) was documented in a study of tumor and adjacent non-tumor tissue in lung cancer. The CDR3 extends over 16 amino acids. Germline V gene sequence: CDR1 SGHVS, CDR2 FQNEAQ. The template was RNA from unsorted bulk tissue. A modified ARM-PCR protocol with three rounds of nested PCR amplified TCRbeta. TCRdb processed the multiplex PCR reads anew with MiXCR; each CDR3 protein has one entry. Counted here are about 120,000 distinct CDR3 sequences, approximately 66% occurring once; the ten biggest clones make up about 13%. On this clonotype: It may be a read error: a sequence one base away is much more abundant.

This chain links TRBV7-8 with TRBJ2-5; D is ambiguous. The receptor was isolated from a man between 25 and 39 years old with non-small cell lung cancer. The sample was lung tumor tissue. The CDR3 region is CDSSLKLRLLQETQYF. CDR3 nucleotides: TGTGACAGCAGCTTAAAACTCAGATTACTTCAAGAGACCCAGTACTTC.